These 10 T cell receptor beta chains came from one sample sequenced in a study of CD8 T cells in Susac syndrome. The RNA, about 0.5 to 1 ug, was put through reverse transcription using random hexamers. TCRdb independently ran MiXCR on the immunoSEQ multiplex PCR reads; one entry per CDR3 protein. The data show 140,000 or so distinct CDR3 sequences, with around 95% seen just once and about 0.08% held by the top ten. The sample comprised CD4+ T cells from PBMCs. All receptors derive from a human donor with Susac syndrome.

The chain has TRBV21-1 and TRBJ2-7; the table's D call, TRBD1, was not checked against the DNA. TRBV21-1 is tagged as a pseudogene. The CDR3 is made up of 15 amino acids. The CDR3: CASSKEQDISYEQYF. CDR3 DNA: TGTGCCAGCAGCAAAGAACAGGACATCTCCTACGAGCAGTACTTC.

The genes are TRBV11-2 and TRBJ2-1; the match to TRBD2 covers 8 bases. The trim removed 2 bases at V and 7 bases at J, leaving 4 bases unmatched. CDR1 is SGHAT, CDR2 FQNNGV, per germline. CDR3 length: 14 residues. CDR3 in DNA: TGTGCCAGCAGCTTAACGGGAGGGACAAATGAGCAGTTCTTC. This sequence encodes CASSLTGGTNEQFF.

The chain couples TRBV20-1 to TRBJ2-7; 7 bases agree with TRBD2. CDR1 and CDR2 from the germline V gene are DFQATT and SNEGSKA (reference sequence). The V gene end was trimmed by 3 bases and the J gene end by 0 bases; junction bases not matched to a gene: 11. The CDR3 is 16 residues long. DNA for the CDR3: TGCAGTGCTAGGGGGGAGGGAAGGAGAAGCTCCTACGAGCAGTACTTC. Its protein product is CSARGEGRRSSYEQYF.

V usage is TRBV3-1 and J usage is TRBJ2-1, with TRBD1 as a possible D gene (5 bases). Germline V gene lookup returns CDR1 LGHDT and CDR2 YNNKEL (reference sequence). Trimming pared 4 bases from V and 13 bases from J, leaving 14 bases between. There are 12 residues in the CDR3. CDR3 region: CASSRGAGSQFF. The CDR3 DNA reads as TGTGCCAGCAGCCGTGGGGCAGGGTCTCAGTTCTTC.

This clonotype showed up just once. The V and J genes are TRBV10-3 and TRBJ1-2; D gene uncertain. The CDR3 length is 14 residues. V lost 0 bases to trimming and J lost 2 bases, with 7 bases between them. From germline, CDR1 is ENHRY and CDR2 SYGVKD. This CDR3 reads CAISESFGNYGYTF. The CDR3 nucleotides read TGTGCCATCAGTGAGTCCTTTGGGAACTATGGCTACACCTTC.

The chain recombines TRBV14 with TRBJ2-3; D gene unclear. Trimming removed 3 bases from V and 1 base from J, with 11 bases in between. This CDR3 is built from 15 residues. Germline V gives CDR1 SGHDN, CDR2 FVKESK. DNA of the CDR3: TGTGCCAGCAGCCATCGGATGGGCGGCACAGATACGCAGTATTTT. This translates into CASSHRMGGTDTQYF.

The CDR3 spells CASSQSIPPTQYF. The CDR3 DNA is TGTGCCAGCAGCCAATCGATCCCTCCTACGCAGTATTTT. The chain recombines TRBV3-1 with TRBJ2-3, with unresolved D. Deletions cut 2 bases from V and 8 bases from J, with 11 bases between. Germline V gives CDR1 LGHDT, CDR2 YNNKEL (reference sequence). The CDR3 contains 13 residues.

The rearrangement joins TRBV4-1 to TRBJ2-5; 8 bases are shared with TRBD1. V lost 2 bases and J lost 4; bases outside the gene matches: 9. The CDR3 length is 16 residues. Germline V gene data show CDR1 as MGHRA and CDR2 as YSYEKL. The CDR3 spells CASSQSDRAFRETQYF. Written as DNA, the CDR3 is TGCGCCAGCAGCCAATCGGACAGGGCGTTTCGAGAGACCCAGTACTTC.

V and J are TRBV20-1 and TRBJ2-5, with TRBD2 matching over 10 bases. Trimming took 6 bases from V and 5 from J; bases not matched to a gene: 12. The CDR3 has 15 residues. CDR1 and CDR2 (germline): DFQATT, SNEGSKA (reference sequence). Here the CDR3 reads CSARPTSGGGETQYF. DNA for the CDR3: TGCAGTGCCCGACCGACGAGCGGGGGGGGTGAGACCCAGTACTTC.

Written as DNA, the CDR3 is TGTGCCAGCATCAAACAGGGGCCTTTTTATGGCTACACCTTC. Its protein is CASIKQGPFYGYTF. This rearrangement joins TRBV19 to TRBJ1-2; 7 positions match TRBD1. Per the germline V gene, CDR1 is LNHDA and CDR2 is SQIVND (reference sequence). V lost 9 bases, J lost 5 bases, and 12 bases stayed unmatched. The CDR3 has 14 amino acids.